This TCR beta chain appears in the sequencing data of a study of metastatic and nonmetastatic thyroid tumors. Patients had received no treatment of any kind before thyroid surgery. Using MiXCR, TCRdb re-called clones from the PCR reads. Here the sample spans tens of thousands of clones, approximately 22% being singletons. CDR1 SGHRS and CDR2 YFSETQ come from the germline V gene. This CDR3 comprises 15 residues. As regards this clone: The junction shows a germline mismatch at one end, possibly a read error.

V usage is TRBV5-1 and J usage is TRBJ2-7, with D possibly being TRBD2 (5 bases). The sequencing input was blood. This receptor was obtained from a female donor with papillary thyroid cancer or a benign thyroid nodule (not recorded which). Some clones in this sample may be carry-over from other donors' samples. CDR3 DNA: TGCGCCAGCAGCCAGCTAGCTTTTTCCTCCAACGAGCAGCACTTC. Its translation is CASSQLAFSSNEQHF.